The subject of this entry is one TCR beta chain. Its antigen is undetermined. The data were obtained in a study of T cell responses to AZD1222 COVID-19 vaccine. Study results and caveats: It should be noted that donors were predominantly white British and more often female, and clonal diversity was possibly underestimated. Regions 160-218 and 743-854 dominated among vaccine-associated CD4 TCRs spanning spike. Repertoires in all cases were sampled only once the peak T cell response had passed.

Sequencing was performed with immunoSEQ multiplex PCR; in TCRdb, only in-frame clones are kept and a portion is missing. The sample holds some 100,000 clones, approximately 90% seen once. With 5 bases clipped from V and 5 bases from J, the junction kept 5 bases outside the gene matches. CDR1 and CDR2 from the germline V gene are SGHTA and FQGNSA. The CDR3 consists of 15 residues. The J gene is TRBJ2-1, the V gene TRBV7-2; 11 nucleotides align to TRBD2. This TCR came from an adult who received the AZD1222 COVID-19 vaccine. The material sequenced was peripheral blood, taken 28 days after the second AZD1222 dose. CDR3 protein: CASSPPGLADNEQFF. CDR3 bases: TGTGCCAGCAGCCCCCCGGGACTAGCGGACAATGAGCAGTTCTTC.